Reported below is one TCR beta chain. The antigen it binds to is not known. No clone much larger than this one lies a single base away; base qualities are absent. These data belong to a study of T cell responses to AZD1222 COVID-19 vaccine (TCRdb year 2021). For the study in its entirety: AZD1222 recipients with second doses at about 4 weeks or about 12 weeks were pooled, because spike-specific TCR depth and breadth did not differ between schedules. TCR sequencing was performed for over 230 trial participants, of whom around 200 were given two doses of AZD1222 and approximately 25 were given two doses of MenACWY control vaccine. Trial participants were enrolled by age into 18-55, 56-69 and 70-plus year subgroups, with approximately 160, 26 and 62 TCR-sequenced participants respectively. Findings and caveats that apply to the study as a whole: The vaccine-associated CD4 TCRs covered the entire spike protein, and the dominant responses fell in regions 160-218 and 743-854. Because no day 14 peak-response samples were available, repertoires were characterized only after the peak T cell response. Only six AZD1222 recipients were SARS-CoV-2 seropositive at baseline, limiting conclusions about previously exposed vaccinees. Spike-specific TCR breadth and depth rose significantly after two AZD1222 doses compared with day 0 and with MenACWY recipients. Participants were mostly white British and included more females than males, and it was suggested by the authors that clonal diversity may have been underestimated. The 56-69-year group was small, and its depth increase did not reach significance, likely because of low power. Reportedly, almost half of the unique spike-specific TCRs recognized epitopes lying outside the regions that are mutated in the B.1.351 and B.1.1.7 variants.

The intended sense of this specimen's time point label: baseline before first vaccination. Samples from vaccinated people were obtained from the UK trials COV001 and COV002, which included a single-blind randomized controlled phase 2/3 trial of AZD1222 (ChAdOx1 nCoV-19) in healthy adults. For TCRbeta chain sequencing, PBMC samples were collected from trial participants at day 0 and at day 28 after the second dose. The CDR3 regions of human TCRbeta chains were subjected to immunosequencing. As for how the authors treated the data: TCRs in the repertoires were compared against a reference library of SARS-CoV-2-specific TCRs that had been generated with the MIRA antigen-specificity platform. Breadth was defined as the fraction of unique TCRs that were SARS-CoV-2-associated, and depth was defined as the fraction of total T cells that were SARS-CoV-2-associated. Using the MIRA data, each spike-specific TCR was assigned both to the spike region to which the TCR was reactive and to a CD4 or CD8 class. Log10-transformed breadth and depth values were compared by one-way ANOVA with Sidak's multiple comparisons tests. TCRdb carries this immuneACCESS record with in-frame sequences only. Its versions omit some clonotypes, under half of them owing to an unresolved V gene in the studies checked, with the rest unexplained. V and J calls plus clone size are reproduced from that table; the DNA served to infer D and trimming. This sample has about 170,000 clones in its table, and about 90% of those were observed once. The ten most abundant clones make up about 3% of the sample.

The germline V gene (reference sequence) yields LNHDA for CDR1 and SQIVND for CDR2. The cysteine opens and the phenylalanine closes a CDR3 of 13 amino acids. The kept DNA is CDR3 alone, 39 bases in frame from the first base. The V and J ends are trimmed by 5 bases and 2 bases, leaving 10 bases between them. The sequence was collected from an adult in good health. The chain couples TRBV19 to TRBJ2-7, with TRBD1 as a weak D call on 5 bases. The material sequenced was peripheral blood, taken on day 0 of AZD1222 vaccination. In nucleotide form, the sequence is TGTGCCAGTAGTCGGACATATCCCTACGAGCAGTACTTC. Its coded protein is CASSRTYPYEQYF.